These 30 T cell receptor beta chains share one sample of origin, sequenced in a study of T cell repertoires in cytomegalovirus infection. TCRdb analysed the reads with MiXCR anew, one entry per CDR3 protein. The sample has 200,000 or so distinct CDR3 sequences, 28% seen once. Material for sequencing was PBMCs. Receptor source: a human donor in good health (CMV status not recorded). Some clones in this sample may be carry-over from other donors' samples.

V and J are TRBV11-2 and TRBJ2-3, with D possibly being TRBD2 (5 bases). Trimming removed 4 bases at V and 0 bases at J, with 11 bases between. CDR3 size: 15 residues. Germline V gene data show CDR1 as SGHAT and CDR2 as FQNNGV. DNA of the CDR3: TGTGCCAGCAGCTATACGGGGTCTAGCACAGATACGCAGTATTTT. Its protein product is CASSYTGSSTDTQYF.

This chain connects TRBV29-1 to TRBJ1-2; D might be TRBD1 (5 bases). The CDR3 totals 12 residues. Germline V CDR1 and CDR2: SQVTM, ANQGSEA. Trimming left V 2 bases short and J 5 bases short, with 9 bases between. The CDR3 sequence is CSVEQQGYGYTF. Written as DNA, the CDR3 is TGCAGCGTTGAACAGCAGGGTTATGGCTACACCTTC.

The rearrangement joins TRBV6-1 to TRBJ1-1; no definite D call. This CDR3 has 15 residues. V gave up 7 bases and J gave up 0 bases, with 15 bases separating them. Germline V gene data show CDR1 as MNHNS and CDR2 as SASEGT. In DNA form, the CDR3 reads TGTGCCAGCACTTCAAGCCAGGTCTTGAACACTGAAGCTTTCTTT. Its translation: CASTSSQVLNTEAFF.

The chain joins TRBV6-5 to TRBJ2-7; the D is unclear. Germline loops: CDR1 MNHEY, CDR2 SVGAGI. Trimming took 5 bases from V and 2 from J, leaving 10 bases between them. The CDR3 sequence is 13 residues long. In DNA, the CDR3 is TGTGCCAGCAGTCTCAGTGTCCCCTACGAGCAGTACTTC. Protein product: CASSLSVPYEQYF.

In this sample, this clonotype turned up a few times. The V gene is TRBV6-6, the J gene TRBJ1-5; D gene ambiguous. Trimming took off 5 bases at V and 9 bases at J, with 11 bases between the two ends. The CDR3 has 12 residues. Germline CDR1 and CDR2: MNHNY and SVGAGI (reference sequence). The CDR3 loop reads CASSDPGRPQHF. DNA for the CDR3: TGTGCCAGCAGTGACCCCGGGAGGCCCCAGCATTTT.

In DNA, the CDR3 is TGTGCCAGCAGTTCCTTATGGAGGGAGGGACAGCCTCCTGAAAAACTGTTTTTT. It yields the protein CASSSLWREGQPPEKLFF. The chain couples TRBV28 to TRBJ1-4; 7 nucleotides align to TRBD1. V lost 4 bases and J lost 7; bases outside the gene matches: 18. From germline, CDR1 is MDHEN and CDR2 SYDVKM. The CDR3 is 18 residues long.

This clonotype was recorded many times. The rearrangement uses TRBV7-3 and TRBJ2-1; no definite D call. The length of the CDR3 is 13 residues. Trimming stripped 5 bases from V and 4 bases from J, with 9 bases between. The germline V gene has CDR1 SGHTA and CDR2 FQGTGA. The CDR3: CASSTTEYNEQFF. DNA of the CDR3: TGTGCCAGCAGCACAACAGAATACAATGAGCAGTTCTTC.

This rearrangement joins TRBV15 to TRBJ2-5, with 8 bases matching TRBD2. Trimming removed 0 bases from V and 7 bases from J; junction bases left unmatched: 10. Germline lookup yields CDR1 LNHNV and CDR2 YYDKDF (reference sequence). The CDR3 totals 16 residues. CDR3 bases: TGTGCCACCAGCAGAGATCAAGGCGGGGGGCCATGGACCCAGTACTTC. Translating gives CATSRDQGGGPWTQYF.

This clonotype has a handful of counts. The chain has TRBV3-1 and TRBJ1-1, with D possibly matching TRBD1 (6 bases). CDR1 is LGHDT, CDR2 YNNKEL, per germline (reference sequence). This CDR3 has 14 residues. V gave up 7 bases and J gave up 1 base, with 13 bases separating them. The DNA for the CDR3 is TGTGCCAGCACCCACAGGGAAAAGAACACTGAAGCTTTCTTT. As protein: CASTHREKNTEAFF. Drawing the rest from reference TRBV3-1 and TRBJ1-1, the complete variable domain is DTAVSQTPKYLVTQMGNDKSIKCEQNLGHDTMYWYKQDSKKFLKIMFSYNNKELIINETVPNRFSPKSPDKAHLNLHINSLELGDSAVYFCASTHREKNTEAFFGQGTRLTVV.

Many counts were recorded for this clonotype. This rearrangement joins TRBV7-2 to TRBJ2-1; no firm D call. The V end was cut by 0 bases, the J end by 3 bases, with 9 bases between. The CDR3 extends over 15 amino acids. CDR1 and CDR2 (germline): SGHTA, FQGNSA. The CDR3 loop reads CASSLAYSSYNEQFF. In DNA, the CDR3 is TGTGCCAGCAGCTTAGCGTATTCCAGCTACAATGAGCAGTTCTTC.

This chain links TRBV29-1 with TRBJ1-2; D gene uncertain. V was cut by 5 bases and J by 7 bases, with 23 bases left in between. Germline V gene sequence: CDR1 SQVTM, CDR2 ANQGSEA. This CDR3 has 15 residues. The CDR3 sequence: CSVQITAQTGLGYTF. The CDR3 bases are TGCAGCGTTCAGATCACGGCTCAAACGGGCCTTGGCTACACCTTC.

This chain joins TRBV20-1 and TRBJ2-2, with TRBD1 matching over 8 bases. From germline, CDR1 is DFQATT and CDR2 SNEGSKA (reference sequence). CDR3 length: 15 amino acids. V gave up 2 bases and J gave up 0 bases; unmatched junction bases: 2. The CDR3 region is CSARRTGTNTGELFF. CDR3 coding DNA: TGCAGTGCTAGAAGGACAGGGACGAACACCGGGGAGCTGTTTTTT.

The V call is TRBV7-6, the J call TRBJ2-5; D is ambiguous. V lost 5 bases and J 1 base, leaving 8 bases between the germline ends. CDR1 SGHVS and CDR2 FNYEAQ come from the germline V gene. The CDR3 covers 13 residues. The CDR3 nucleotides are TGTGCCAGCAGCGGGTTTGCCCAAGAGACCCAGTACTTC. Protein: CASSGFAQETQYF.

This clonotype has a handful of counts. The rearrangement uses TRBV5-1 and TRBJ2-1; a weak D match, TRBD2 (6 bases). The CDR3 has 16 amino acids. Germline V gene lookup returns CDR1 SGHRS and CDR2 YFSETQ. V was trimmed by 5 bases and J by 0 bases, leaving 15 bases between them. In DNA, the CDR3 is TGCGCCAGCAGACCCGCCGGGGGTAGCTCCTACAATGAGCAGTTCTTC. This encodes CASRPAGGSSYNEQFF.

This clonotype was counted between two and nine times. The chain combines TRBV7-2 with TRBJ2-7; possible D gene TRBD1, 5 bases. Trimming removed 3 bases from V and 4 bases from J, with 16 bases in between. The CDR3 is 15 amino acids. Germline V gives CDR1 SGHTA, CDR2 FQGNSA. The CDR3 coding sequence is TGTGCCAGCAGCTTCCAGGGTCTGCAGACGTACGAGCAGTACTTC. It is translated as CASSFQGLQTYEQYF.

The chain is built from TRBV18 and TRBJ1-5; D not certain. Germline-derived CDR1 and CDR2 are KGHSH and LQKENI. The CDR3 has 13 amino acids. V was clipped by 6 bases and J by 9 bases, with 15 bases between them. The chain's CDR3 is CASSPDTDSPQHF. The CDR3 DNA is TGTGCCAGCTCTCCCGACACGGATTCGCCCCAGCATTTT.

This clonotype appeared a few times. CDR3 in DNA: TGTGCCAGCATCCCGGGGGGGGGGCGCACTGAAGCTTTCTTT. Translation gives CASIPGGGRTEAFF. The chain combines TRBV6-1 with TRBJ1-1; a possible D gene is TRBD1 (6 bases). Germline V CDR1 and CDR2: MNHNS, SASEGT. Trimming took 7 bases from V and 4 from J, leaving 16 bases between them. The CDR3 has 14 residues.

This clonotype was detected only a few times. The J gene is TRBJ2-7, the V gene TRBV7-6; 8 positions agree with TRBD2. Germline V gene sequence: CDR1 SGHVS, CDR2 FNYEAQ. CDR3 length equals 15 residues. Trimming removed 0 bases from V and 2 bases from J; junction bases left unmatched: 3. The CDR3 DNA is TGTGCCAGCAGCTTAGCACAGCGGGGGACCTACGAGCAGTACTTC. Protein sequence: CASSLAQRGTYEQYF.

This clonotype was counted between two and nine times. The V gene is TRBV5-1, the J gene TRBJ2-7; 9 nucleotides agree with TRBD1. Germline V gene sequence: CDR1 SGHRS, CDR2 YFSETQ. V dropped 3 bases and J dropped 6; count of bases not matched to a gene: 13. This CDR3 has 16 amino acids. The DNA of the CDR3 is TGCGCCAGCAGCTACACGACCGGGACAGGGAAGGGCGAGCAGTACTTC. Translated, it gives CASSYTTGTGKGEQYF.

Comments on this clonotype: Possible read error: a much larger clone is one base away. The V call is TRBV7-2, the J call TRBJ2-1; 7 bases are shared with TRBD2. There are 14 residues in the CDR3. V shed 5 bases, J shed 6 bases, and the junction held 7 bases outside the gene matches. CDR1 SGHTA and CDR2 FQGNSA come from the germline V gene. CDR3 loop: CTSSPLRGSNEQFF. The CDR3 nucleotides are TGTACCAGCAGCCCCTTGCGGGGGAGCAATGAGCAGTTCTTC.

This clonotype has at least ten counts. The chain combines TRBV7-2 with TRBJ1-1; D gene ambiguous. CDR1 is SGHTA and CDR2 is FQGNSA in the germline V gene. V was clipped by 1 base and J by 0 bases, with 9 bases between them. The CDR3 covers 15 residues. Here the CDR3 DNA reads TGTGCCAGCAGCTTAGAGGTGGGCATGAACACTGAAGCTTTCTTT. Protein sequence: CASSLEVGMNTEAFF. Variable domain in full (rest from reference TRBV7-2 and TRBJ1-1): GAGVSQSPSNKVTEKGKDVELRCDPISGHTALYWYRQSLGQGLEFLIYFQGNSAPDKSGLPSDRFSAERTGGSVSTLTIQRTQQEDSAVYLCASSLEVGMNTEAFFGQGTRLTVV.

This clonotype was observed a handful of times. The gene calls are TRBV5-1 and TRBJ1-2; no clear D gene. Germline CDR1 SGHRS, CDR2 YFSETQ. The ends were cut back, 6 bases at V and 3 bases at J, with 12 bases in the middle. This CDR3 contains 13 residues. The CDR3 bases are TGCGCCAGCACCGCGAGGGTGGACTATGGCTACACCTTC. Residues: CASTARVDYGYTF.

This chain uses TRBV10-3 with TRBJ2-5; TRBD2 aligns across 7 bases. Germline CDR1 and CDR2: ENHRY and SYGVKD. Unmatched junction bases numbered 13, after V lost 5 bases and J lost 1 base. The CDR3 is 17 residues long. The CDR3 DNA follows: TGTGCCATCAGTCACATCGGGACTATAGGGTCCCAAGAGACCCAGTACTTC. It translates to CAISHIGTIGSQETQYF.

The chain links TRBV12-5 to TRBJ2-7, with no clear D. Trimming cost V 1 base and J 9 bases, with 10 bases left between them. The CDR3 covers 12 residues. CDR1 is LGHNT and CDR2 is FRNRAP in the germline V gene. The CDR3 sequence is CASGLGAIPQYF. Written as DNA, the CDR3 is TGTGCTAGTGGTTTGGGGGCCATACCGCAGTACTTC.

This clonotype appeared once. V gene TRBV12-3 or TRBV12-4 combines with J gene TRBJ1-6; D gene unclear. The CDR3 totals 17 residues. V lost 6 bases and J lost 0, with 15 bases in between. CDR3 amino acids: CASSAFRTSSYNSPLHF. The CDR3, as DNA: TGTGCCAGCAGCGCCTTCAGGACGAGCTCCTATAATTCACCCCTCCACTTT.

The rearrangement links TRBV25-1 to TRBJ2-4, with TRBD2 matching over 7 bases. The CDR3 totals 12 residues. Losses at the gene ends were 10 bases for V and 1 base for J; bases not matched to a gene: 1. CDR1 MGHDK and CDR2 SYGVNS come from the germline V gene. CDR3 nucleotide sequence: TGTGCCACCGGGGGGGCCAAAAACATTCAGTACTTC. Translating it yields CATGGAKNIQYF.

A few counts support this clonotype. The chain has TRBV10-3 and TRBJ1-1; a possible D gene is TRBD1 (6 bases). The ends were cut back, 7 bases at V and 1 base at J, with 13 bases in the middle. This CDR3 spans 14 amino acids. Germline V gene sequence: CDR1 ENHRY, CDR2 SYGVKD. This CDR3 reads CAIKTGVENTEAFF. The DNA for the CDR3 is TGTGCCATCAAGACAGGTGTCGAGAACACTGAAGCTTTCTTT.

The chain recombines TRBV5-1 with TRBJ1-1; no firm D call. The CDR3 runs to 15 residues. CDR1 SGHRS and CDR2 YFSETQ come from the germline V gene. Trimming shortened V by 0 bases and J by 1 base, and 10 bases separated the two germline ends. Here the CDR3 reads CASSLGGKGNTEAFF. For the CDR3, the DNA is TGCGCCAGCAGCTTGGGCGGCAAGGGGAACACTGAAGCTTTCTTT.

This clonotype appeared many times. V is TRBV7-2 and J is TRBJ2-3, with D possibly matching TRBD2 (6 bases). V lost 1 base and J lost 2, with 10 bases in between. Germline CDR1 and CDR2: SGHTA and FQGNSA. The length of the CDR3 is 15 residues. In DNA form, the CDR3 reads TGTGCCAGCAGCTTAGTCGGGGGAAACACAGATACGCAGTATTTT. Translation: CASSLVGGNTDTQYF.

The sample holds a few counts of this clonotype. CDR3 nucleotides: TGTGCCATCAGTAAAGACAGGGGTTCGGACGAGCAGTACTTC. Translated, it gives CAISKDRGSDEQYF. The chain uses TRBV10-3 and TRBJ2-7, with 8 bases aligning to TRBD1. Looked up from germline, CDR1 is ENHRY and CDR2 is SYGVKD. This CDR3 is 14 amino acids long. The V and J ends lost 5 bases and 5 bases, in that order; junction bases with no gene match: 8.